A single sample is the source of the 9 T cell receptor beta chains below, sequenced in a study of CD8 T cells in Susac syndrome. Random hexamers were used to reverse transcribe the RNA input (roughly 0.5 to 1 ug). Each CDR3 protein gets one entry after TCRdb re-called the immunoSEQ multiplex PCR reads with MiXCR. The sample holds just over 150,000 distinct CDR3 sequences, around 96% seen once. The sample consisted of CD8+ T cells from PBMCs. The receptors originated from a human donor with multiple sclerosis.

This clonotype came up a few times. V usage is TRBV6-5 and J usage is TRBJ2-5; D ambiguous. V lost 6 bases and J 1 base, leaving 12 bases between the germline ends. Germline CDR1 MNHEY, CDR2 SVGAGI. The CDR3 has 14 residues. CDR3 sequence: CASSLAGGQETQYF. CDR3 sequence (DNA): TGTGCCAGCAGCTTAGCAGGCGGCCAAGAGACCCAGTACTTC.

The chain employs TRBV20-1 and TRBJ1-1; 7 bases align to TRBD1. The germline V gene has CDR1 DFQATT and CDR2 SNEGSKA (reference sequence). V was clipped by 0 bases and J by 0 bases; unmatched bases: 4. This CDR3 contains 15 residues. CDR3 residues: CSARDGTAMNTEAFF. DNA for the CDR3: TGCAGTGCTAGAGATGGGACAGCCATGAACACTGAAGCTTTCTTT.

The genes are TRBV29-1 and TRBJ1-2; D ambiguous. The ends were cut back, 4 bases at V and 3 bases at J, with 18 bases in the middle. CDR1 SQVTM and CDR2 ANQGSEA come from the germline V gene. CDR3 size: 15 residues. CDR3 in amino acids: CSVAGRRERDYGYTF. The CDR3 DNA is TGCAGCGTTGCAGGACGGAGGGAGAGGGACTATGGCTACACCTTC.

The chain links TRBV27 to TRBJ2-7, with no clear D. The CDR3 sequence is 12 residues long. Germline lookup yields CDR1 MNHEY and CDR2 SMNVEV (reference sequence). V gave up 5 bases and J gave up 4 bases, with 9 bases separating them. In DNA form, the CDR3 reads TGTGCCAGCAGTAAGCCTTTTTACGAGCAGTACTTC. Residues: CASSKPFYEQYF.

In DNA, the CDR3 is TGTGCCAGCAGCCCACCCCGTGAGACACCCCTCCACTTT. This codes for CASSPPRETPLHF. The V gene is TRBV7-2, the J gene TRBJ1-6; D remains unclear. This CDR3 has 13 residues. Germline CDR1 reads SGHTA; CDR2 reads FQGNSA. V was clipped by 5 bases and J by 11 bases, with 13 bases between them.

The chain has TRBV6-5 and TRBJ2-5, with D possibly being TRBD1 (5 bases). The germline gives CDR1 MNHEY, CDR2 SVGAGI. There are 16 residues in the CDR3. Trimming left V 2 bases short and J 4 bases short, with 17 bases between. The CDR3 bases are TGTGCCAGCAGTTACGGTGTAGGGGAAGTCGGAGAGACCCAGTACTTC. It codes for CASSYGVGEVGETQYF.

CDR3 nucleotides: TGTGCCAGCAGTTTCACAACCCGATATGAGCAGTTCTTC. Encoded protein: CASSFTTRYEQFF. The chain carries TRBV27 and TRBJ2-1; D is unresolved. The CDR3 totals 13 residues. The germline V and J ends were trimmed by 3 bases and 8 bases, with 11 bases remaining between them. CDR1 MNHEY and CDR2 SMNVEV come from the germline V gene (reference sequence).

In this sample, this clonotype turned up a few times. The chain combines TRBV7-6 with TRBJ1-1; TRBD1 aligns across 9 bases. V lost 8 bases to trimming and J lost 5 bases; unmatched junction nucleotides: 3. Germline CDR1 SGHVS, CDR2 FNYEAQ. The CDR3 sequence is 12 residues long. CDR3 loop: CASSDRGTEAFF. CDR3 in DNA: TGTGCCAGCTCCGACAGGGGGACTGAAGCTTTCTTT.

The genes are TRBV19 and TRBJ2-7; D call uncertain. Per the germline V gene, CDR1 is LNHDA and CDR2 is SQIVND (reference sequence). Trimming stripped 3 bases from V and 0 bases from J, with 9 bases between. The CDR3 contains 14 residues. This CDR3 is CASSMAESSYEQYF. The CDR3 nucleotides are TGTGCCAGTAGTATGGCCGAGAGCTCCTACGAGCAGTACTTC. The full variable domain, completed using reference TRBV19 and TRBJ2-7, is DGGITQSPKYLFRKEGQNVTLSCEQNLNHDAMYWYRQDPGQGLRLIYYSQIVNDFQKGDIAEGYSVSREKKESFPLTVTSAQKNPTAFYLCASSMAESSYEQYFGPGTRLTVT.